A selection of T cell receptor beta chains follows, all from one sample in a study of cytomegalovirus exposure and HLA in healthy donors. The method was immunoSEQ multiplex PCR; TCRdb's version includes in-frame clones alone and lacks a portion of them. This sample carries around 150,000 clones, around 96% of them seen once, and the ten largest clones take approximately 0.97%. Sample: PBMCs. These receptors were taken from a woman aged 18-35 years in good health and CMV-seronegative. CDR3s include the opening cysteine and the closing phenylalanine or tryptophan. The order of the fields is clone size, V gene, D gene, J gene, CDR3 protein, CDR3 DNA. The D gene is left open where the match is weak. Not every row has a clone size; where given, it reads once, few, many or a size class.

clone_size: .
v_call: TRBV7-9
d_call: TRBD1
j_call: TRBJ2-1
cdr3_aa: CASSQTGGPYYNEQFF
cdr3_nt: TGTGCCAGCAGCCAGACAGGGGGTCCCTACTACAATGAGCAGTTCTTC

clone_size: once
v_call: TRBV7-2
d_call: .
j_call: TRBJ2-1
cdr3_aa: CASSLVESYNEQFF
cdr3_nt: TGTGCCAGCAGCTTAGTAGAATCCTACAATGAGCAGTTCTTC

clone_size: .
v_call: TRBV5-7
d_call: .
j_call: TRBJ1-1
cdr3_aa: CASSFRDKTRDKNTEAFF
cdr3_nt: TGTGCCAGCAGCTTCCGAGACAAAACCCGGGACAAGAACACTGAAGCTTTCTTT

clone_size: .
v_call: TRBV13
d_call: .
j_call: TRBJ1-2
cdr3_aa: CASSLGLGGAETYGYTF
cdr3_nt: TGTGCCAGCAGCTTAGGCCTCGGGGGGGCGGAGACCTATGGCTACACCTTC

clone_size: .
v_call: TRBV9
d_call: .
j_call: TRBJ2-3
cdr3_aa: CASSVELAVDTQYF
cdr3_nt: TGTGCCAGCAGCGTAGAACTAGCCGTAGATACGCAGTATTTT

clone_size: .
v_call: TRBV5-6
d_call: .
j_call: TRBJ2-5
cdr3_aa: CASSPVRGAQETQYF
cdr3_nt: TGTGCCAGCAGCCCGGTGCGCGGGGCACAAGAGACCCAGTACTTC

clone_size: .
v_call: TRBV9
d_call: TRBD1
j_call: TRBJ1-6
cdr3_aa: CASSSPGQYNSPLHF
cdr3_nt: TGTGCCAGCAGCTCTCCGGGACAGTATAATTCACCCCTCCACTTT

clone_size: .
v_call: TRBV9
d_call: TRBD2
j_call: TRBJ2-5
cdr3_aa: CASSVAASGGVETQYF
cdr3_nt: TGTGCCAGCAGCGTAGCGGCTAGCGGGGGGGTTGAGACCCAGTACTTC

clone_size: .
v_call: TRBV7-2
d_call: .
j_call: TRBJ1-1
cdr3_aa: CASSLTPNTEAFF
cdr3_nt: TGTGCCAGCAGCCTGACACCGAACACTGAAGCTTTCTTT

clone_size: .
v_call: TRBV27
d_call: TRBD1
j_call: TRBJ2-7
cdr3_aa: CASSLRTGADEQYF
cdr3_nt: TGTGCCAGCAGTTTAAGGACAGGGGCCGACGAGCAGTACTTC

clone_size: .
v_call: TRBV7-9
d_call: TRBD1
j_call: TRBJ2-7
cdr3_aa: CASTGTGEQYF
cdr3_nt: TGTGCCAGCACCGGGACAGGCGAGCAGTACTTC

clone_size: .
v_call: TRBV6-1
d_call: .
j_call: TRBJ1-2
cdr3_aa: CASLLPKLYGYTF
cdr3_nt: TGTGCCAGCTTGTTACCGAAACTCTATGGCTACACCTTC

clone_size: .
v_call: TRBV7-2
d_call: .
j_call: TRBJ2-7
cdr3_aa: CASSSQQGSYEQYF
cdr3_nt: TGTGCCAGCAGCTCCCAACAGGGCTCCTACGAGCAGTACTTC

clone_size: .
v_call: TRBV6-5
d_call: .
j_call: TRBJ2-1
cdr3_aa: CASSPGQRWFF
cdr3_nt: TGTGCCAGCAGCCCCGGACAGCGATGGTTCTTC

clone_size: .
v_call: TRBV30
d_call: .
j_call: TRBJ1-1
cdr3_aa: CAWNRNENTEAFF
cdr3_nt: TGTGCCTGGAACAGGAACGAGAACACTGAAGCTTTCTTT

clone_size: .
v_call: TRBV5-1
d_call: TRBD1
j_call: TRBJ1-2
cdr3_aa: CASSDGQGGQGYTF
cdr3_nt: TGCGCCAGCAGCGACGGACAGGGGGGACAGGGCTACACCTTC

clone_size: .
v_call: TRBV19
d_call: TRBD2
j_call: TRBJ2-1
cdr3_aa: CASSVSSGGYNEQFF
cdr3_nt: TGTGCCAGTAGTGTATCTAGCGGGGGGTACAATGAGCAGTTCTTC

clone_size: .
v_call: TRBV7-8
d_call: .
j_call: TRBJ2-3
cdr3_aa: CASSSGLRYTDTQYF
cdr3_nt: TGTGCCAGCAGCTCCGGACTTCGTTACACAGATACGCAGTATTTT

clone_size: .
v_call: TRBV11-2
d_call: .
j_call: TRBJ1-3
cdr3_aa: CASSLNRGNTIYF
cdr3_nt: TGTGCCAGCAGCCTTAACAGGGGAAACACCATATATTTT

clone_size: .
v_call: TRBV6-1
d_call: TRBD1
j_call: TRBJ1-1
cdr3_aa: CASRGQGWDTEAFF
cdr3_nt: TGTGCCAGCAGGGGACAGGGGTGGGACACTGAAGCTTTCTTT

clone_size: .
v_call: TRBV6-4
d_call: .
j_call: TRBJ1-6
cdr3_aa: CASSPGTYNSPLHF
cdr3_nt: TGTGCCAGCAGTCCCGGGACATATAATTCACCCCTCCACTTT

clone_size: once
v_call: TRBV27
d_call: .
j_call: TRBJ1-4
cdr3_aa: CASSPSGTYEKLFF
cdr3_nt: TGTGCCAGCAGTCCAAGCGGGACTTATGAAAAACTGTTTTTT

clone_size: .
v_call: TRBV5-1
d_call: TRBD1
j_call: TRBJ2-7
cdr3_aa: CASSLGPGGEQYF
cdr3_nt: TGCGCCAGCAGCTTGGGACCAGGGGGTGAGCAGTACTTC

clone_size: .
v_call: TRBV6-1
d_call: TRBD1
j_call: TRBJ1-6
cdr3_aa: CASRGQGTSPLHF
cdr3_nt: TGTGCCAGCAGGGGACAGGGCACTTCACCCCTCCACTTT

clone_size: .
v_call: TRBV6-6
d_call: .
j_call: TRBJ2-1
cdr3_aa: CASRSQGYSYNEQFF
cdr3_nt: TGTGCCAGCCGCTCGCAGGGTTACTCCTACAATGAGCAGTTCTTC

clone_size: once
v_call: TRBV19
d_call: TRBD2
j_call: TRBJ2-7
cdr3_aa: CASSRMSWLAGGESGLSYEQYF
cdr3_nt: TGTGCCAGTAGTCGAATGTCCTGGCTAGCGGGGGGTGAATCGGGATTGTCCTACGAGCAGTACTTC

clone_size: .
v_call: TRBV4-1
d_call: TRBD1
j_call: TRBJ1-2
cdr3_aa: CASSPPDRVYGYTF
cdr3_nt: TGCGCCAGCAGCCCTCCGGACAGGGTTTATGGCTACACCTTC

clone_size: .
v_call: TRBV5-4
d_call: .
j_call: TRBJ2-2
cdr3_aa: CASSSAGQRNTGELFF
cdr3_nt: TGTGCCAGCAGCTCGGCGGGACAGAGGAACACCGGGGAGCTGTTTTTT

clone_size: .
v_call: TRBV21-1
d_call: .
j_call: TRBJ2-7
cdr3_aa: CASSKRDRGGLGPYEQYF
cdr3_nt: TGTGCCAGCAGCAAGCGGGACAGGGGGGGTTTGGGTCCTTACGAGCAGTACTTC

clone_size: .
v_call: TRBV18
d_call: .
j_call: TRBJ2-5
cdr3_aa: CASSPGQKETQYF
cdr3_nt: TGTGCCAGCTCCCCAGGACAGAAAGAGACCCAGTACTTC

clone_size: .
v_call: TRBV18
d_call: TRBD1
j_call: TRBJ2-3
cdr3_aa: CASSPPGQGLDTQYF
cdr3_nt: TGTGCCAGCTCACCACCCGGACAGGGTTTAGATACGCAGTATTTT

clone_size: .
v_call: TRBV19
d_call: TRBD2
j_call: TRBJ2-3
cdr3_aa: CASSRASGGPTDTQYF
cdr3_nt: TGTGCCAGTAGTAGGGCCAGCGGGGGCCCCACAGATACGCAGTATTTT

clone_size: .
v_call: TRBV5-1
d_call: .
j_call: TRBJ1-1
cdr3_aa: CASSPGLLNTEAFF
cdr3_nt: TGCGCCAGCAGCCCGGGACTCTTGAACACTGAAGCTTTCTTT

clone_size: once
v_call: TRBV4-2
d_call: .
j_call: TRBJ1-6
cdr3_aa: CASSQGRGMAAPLHF
cdr3_nt: TGTGCCAGCAGCCAAGGTAGGGGTATGGCGGCACCCCTCCACTTT

clone_size: .
v_call: TRBV5-6
d_call: TRBD1
j_call: TRBJ1-4
cdr3_aa: CASSLWDRNEKLFF
cdr3_nt: TGTGCCAGCAGCTTGTGGGACAGAAACGAAAAACTGTTTTTT

clone_size: .
v_call: TRBV15
d_call: TRBD1
j_call: TRBJ2-7
cdr3_aa: CATSRTGGYEQYF
cdr3_nt: TGTGCCACCAGCCGGACAGGGGGCTACGAGCAGTACTTC

clone_size: .
v_call: TRBV6-5
d_call: .
j_call: TRBJ1-3
cdr3_aa: CASSFSQVLSGNTIYF
cdr3_nt: TGTGCCAGCAGTTTCTCTCAGGTCCTCTCTGGAAACACCATATATTTT

clone_size: .
v_call: TRBV5-4
d_call: .
j_call: TRBJ1-1
cdr3_aa: CASSPPGNTEAFF
cdr3_nt: TGTGCCAGCAGCCCACCGGGGAACACTGAAGCTTTCTTT

clone_size: .
v_call: TRBV19
d_call: TRBD1
j_call: TRBJ1-1
cdr3_aa: CASSTVPNRQGWITEAFF
cdr3_nt: TGTGCCAGTAGTACCGTCCCAAACCGACAGGGGTGGATCACTGAAGCTTTCTTT

clone_size: .
v_call: TRBV7-9
d_call: .
j_call: TRBJ2-2
cdr3_aa: CASSQARGSTGELFF
cdr3_nt: TGTGCCAGCAGCCAAGCAAGGGGCTCCACCGGGGAGCTGTTTTTT

clone_size: .
v_call: TRBV7-2
d_call: .
j_call: TRBJ1-1
cdr3_aa: CASSLASSTEAFF
cdr3_nt: TGTGCCAGCAGCTTAGCTTCCAGCACTGAAGCTTTCTTT

clone_size: .
v_call: TRBV7-2
d_call: .
j_call: TRBJ2-2
cdr3_aa: CASSLGAQNTGELFF
cdr3_nt: TGTGCCAGCAGCTTAGGGGCCCAGAACACCGGGGAGCTGTTTTTT